This TCR beta chain was captured in a study of beta chain features in type 1 diabetes. Study-wide context: Patients did not differ from healthy donors in age, gender or cell yield.

Notes on the study in general: Any PCR bias toward short templates would affect both groups alike. Patients showed naive, central memory and Treg TCRB repertoires that appeared more similar than those of healthy donors. People with Type 1 diabetes carried modestly yet significantly shorter TCRB CDR3s in all four CD4+ subsets.

The authors reverse transcribed all of the isolated RNA, so sequencing captured expressed TCRB transcripts. TCRdb keeps only in-frame clones here, not all; method: immunoSEQ multiplex PCR. In the table there are 600,000 or so clones, roughly 12% of which are singletons. Of note for this clone: The antigen remains undetermined.

The V gene lost 7 bases and the J gene lost 3 bases, with 10 bases spanning the gap. The CDR3 totals 13 residues. Germline CDR1 SGHVS, CDR2 FQNEAQ. The source material was naive CD4+ T cells from blood. The sequence was collected from a man aged 30 to 45 with type 1 diabetes. J is TRBJ1-5 and V is TRBV7-8; D is perhaps TRBD1 (5 bases). CDR3: CASTQGSNQPQHF. CDR3 bases: TGTGCCAGCACCCAGGGTTCCAATCAGCCCCAGCATTTT.